This T cell receptor beta chain was recovered during a study of beta chain features in type 1 diabetes. Study results and caveats: Researchers reported that naive, central memory and Treg TCRB repertoires appeared more similar in patients than in healthy donors.

V was trimmed by 5 bases and J by 0 bases, leaving 10 bases between them. CDR1 is SEHNR and CDR2 is FQNEAQ in the germline V gene (reference sequence). This CDR3 has 14 amino acids. Investigators reverse transcribed all isolated RNA, so they sequenced expressed TCRB transcripts. There were 3.5 million to 4.5 million reads on average in the naive, central memory and regulatory T cell samples. Here immunoSEQ multiplex PCR was the method, and the copy in TCRdb shows in-frame clones only, minus some. The table records about 930,000 clones, roughly 16% of them present only once. Worth noting for this clone: Its target is not known. Other DNA sequences in the same sample also yield this CDR3.

What was sequenced was naive CD4+ T cells from blood. The clonotype originates from a woman aged 18-29 years in good health. The rearrangement joins TRBV7-9 to TRBJ1-1, with D possibly being TRBD1 (6 bases). The DNA for the CDR3 is TGTGCCAGCAGCCTTGACAGGCTGAACACTGAAGCTTTCTTT. Amino acid sequence: CASSLDRLNTEAFF.